These 31 T cell receptor beta chains were all obtained from the same sample, sequenced in a study of CD8 T cells in ankylosing spondylitis. Study results and caveats: About 8 highly homologous variants formed a TCR beta motif that appeared characteristic of ankylosing spondylitis blood.

TCRdb redid the calling of the 5' RACE reads with MiXCR, one entry per CDR3 protein. The table shows over 450,000 distinct CDR3 sequences, with 9.5% to 15% occurring only once. For these TCRs, the target antigens are not known. The sequencing input was blood, either unsorted or a sorted T cell fraction (not recorded which). The receptors were gathered from a male donor with ankylosing spondylitis.

Only a few counts were recorded for this clonotype. The chain uses TRBV12-3 or TRBV12-4 and TRBJ2-5, with 7 nucleotides matching TRBD2. CDR3 length equals 13 residues. Trimming took 4 bases from V and 4 from J; bases not matched to a gene: 3. CDR3 sequence reads: CASSWGGGETQYF. The CDR3 coding sequence is TGTGCCAGCAGTTGGGGGGGAGGAGAGACCCAGTACTTC.

This chain connects TRBV11-2 to TRBJ1-3; the D is unclear. The germline V and J ends were trimmed by 4 bases and 0 bases, with 13 bases remaining between them. The germline gives CDR1 SGHAT, CDR2 FQNNGV. This CDR3 contains 16 residues. The CDR3 protein is CASSSGIVISGNTIYF. CDR3 coding DNA: TGTGCCAGCAGCTCCGGGATAGTCATCTCTGGAAACACCATATATTTT.

This clonotype came up a few times. This chain uses TRBV19 with TRBJ1-5; D not certain. Germline V lookup: CDR1 LNHDA, CDR2 SQIVND (reference sequence). The CDR3 consists of 12 residues. V was trimmed by 3 bases and J by 5 bases, leaving 5 bases between them. The CDR3 spells CASSMEYQPQHF. The CDR3, as DNA: TGTGCCAGTAGTATGGAATATCAGCCCCAGCATTTT.

This clonotype was observed at least ten times. The chain has TRBV20-1 and TRBJ2-7, with TRBD1 matching over 7 bases. The length of the CDR3 is 15 residues. The V gene end was trimmed by 4 bases and the J gene end by 3 bases; junction bases not matched to a gene: 12. Germline loops: CDR1 DFQATT, CDR2 SNEGSKA (reference sequence). The CDR3 DNA reads as TGCAGTGCTACCCCCCGACAGGGCTCGGGCTACGAGCAGTACGTC. Its translation is CSATPRQGSGYEQYV.

The chain couples TRBV7-6 to TRBJ2-3, with no clear D. V lost 8 bases and J 0 bases, leaving 15 bases between the germline ends. The germline CDR1 and CDR2 sequences are SGHVS and FNYEAQ. This CDR3 has 15 residues. CDR3 protein: CASGTFHASTDTQYF. CDR3 coding DNA: TGTGCCAGCGGAACGTTTCACGCTAGCACAGATACGCAGTATTTT.

This clonotype was seen more than once but under ten times. V is TRBV13 and J is TRBJ1-5; D is uncertain. V lost 1 base and J lost 3, with 10 bases in between. Per the germline V gene, CDR1 is PRHDT and CDR2 is FYEKMQ (reference sequence). The length of the CDR3 is 15 residues. This CDR3 is CASSLAHGANQPQHF. The CDR3 DNA is TGTGCCAGCAGCTTAGCCCACGGAGCCAATCAGCCCCAGCATTTT.

The chain has TRBV30 and TRBJ2-6, with 7 bases aligning to TRBD1. CDR1 GTSNPN and CDR2 SVGIG come from the germline V gene (reference sequence). CDR3 length equals 17 residues. Losses at the gene ends were 4 bases for V and 0 bases for J; bases not matched to a gene: 9. DNA of the CDR3: TGTGCCTGGAAAGGGACAGCGCCGACCTCTGGGGCCAACGTCCTGACTTTC. It specifies CAWKGTAPTSGANVLTF.

This clonotype was counted only a few times. This rearrangement joins TRBV29-1 to TRBJ1-4; the match to TRBD1 covers 10 bases. The CDR3 spans 16 residues. V was pared by 6 bases and J by 8 bases, with 15 bases of the junction left unmatched. Germline loops: CDR1 SQVTM, CDR2 ANQGSEA. CDR3 in DNA: TGCAGCGTAATCAACACACCCGGGACAGGGGTCGAAAAACTGTTTTTT. Residues: CSVINTPGTGVEKLFF.

The chain has TRBV20-1 and TRBJ2-1; perhaps TRBD2 as D (6 bases). Germline lookup yields CDR1 DFQATT and CDR2 SNEGSKA (reference sequence). This CDR3 contains 12 residues. The DNA for the CDR3 is TGCGATGGGCCGGGAGTTTACAATGAGCAGTTCTTC. This sequence encodes CDGPGVYNEQFF.

The CDR3 DNA is TGTGCCAGCAGCGACCGGTATGGCTACACCTTC. The encoded protein is CASSDRYGYTF. The chain recombines TRBV12-3 or TRBV12-4 with TRBJ1-2; D gene uncertain. V was pared by 6 bases and J by 5 bases, with 7 bases between. The CDR3 totals 11 residues.

This clonotype was observed a handful of times. This rearrangement joins TRBV3-1 to TRBJ1-1; D is uncertain. CDR1 is LGHDT and CDR2 is YNNKEL in the germline V gene (reference sequence). This CDR3 is 11 amino acids long. V was clipped by 5 bases and J by 3 bases, with 4 bases between them. The CDR3 loop reads CASSGDTEAFF. For the CDR3, the DNA is TGTGCCAGCAGCGGGGACACTGAAGCTTTCTTT.

V and J are TRBV2 and TRBJ2-6, with 7 bases that match TRBD1. The germline V gene has CDR1 SNHLY and CDR2 FYNNEI. The CDR3 is made up of 16 amino acids. J gave up 0 bases and V 6 bases, and 5 bases lay outside the gene matches. In nucleotides, the CDR3 is TGTGCCAGCAGGGGACAGAAGTCCTCTGGGGCCAACGTCCTGACTTTC. This gives the protein CASRGQKSSGANVLTF.

This clonotype has ten or more counts. This chain links TRBV20-1 with TRBJ2-2, with 11 bases matching TRBD2. Germline V lookup: CDR1 DFQATT, CDR2 SNEGSKA (reference sequence). Losses at the gene ends were 0 bases for V and 5 bases for J; bases not matched to a gene: 8. The CDR3 length is 17 residues. The chain's CDR3 is CSARDELAGAGTGELFF. In nucleotides, the CDR3 is TGCAGTGCTAGAGACGAACTAGCGGGAGCTGGGACCGGGGAGCTGTTTTTT.

This clonotype was counted between two and nine times. J is TRBJ2-5 and V is TRBV5-1; TRBD1 might be the D (6 bases). This CDR3 has 14 amino acids. Germline-derived CDR1 and CDR2 are SGHRS and YFSETQ. The V and J ends lost 2 bases and 5 bases respectively, with 13 bases between them. The CDR3 DNA reads as TGCGCCAGCAGCTTCGACAGGATAGGGGAGACCCAGTACTTC. It translates to CASSFDRIGETQYF.

This chain joins TRBV5-6 and TRBJ2-2; no reliable D call. The CDR3 spans 14 residues. The V gene lost 4 bases and the J gene lost 0 bases, with 7 bases spanning the gap. Per the germline V gene, CDR1 is SGHDT and CDR2 is YYEEEE. The CDR3 protein is CASSTSTNTGELFF. CDR3 nucleotides: TGTGCCAGCAGCACAAGTACGAACACCGGGGAGCTGTTTTTT.

This clonotype has at least ten counts. The chain employs TRBV12-5 and TRBJ2-7; D unresolved. This CDR3 is 11 amino acids long. Germline V gene lookup returns CDR1 LGHNT and CDR2 FRNRAP. The V end lost 1 base, the J end lost 6 bases, and 4 bases lay between the germline ends. CDR3 loop: CASGLGFEQYF. The CDR3 nucleotides read TGTGCTAGTGGTTTGGGGTTCGAGCAGTACTTC.

This clonotype came up many times. The rearrangement uses TRBV5-5 and TRBJ1-3; D is undetermined. The CDR3 loop spans 14 amino acids. From germline, CDR1 is SGHKS and CDR2 YYEKEE (reference sequence). V gave up 2 bases and J gave up 0 bases, with 6 bases separating them. CDR3 sequence reads: CASSFTVSGNTIYF. The CDR3 nucleotides are TGTGCCAGCAGCTTTACAGTCTCTGGAAACACCATATATTTT. The full variable domain, rest sourced from reference TRBV5-5 and TRBJ1-3, is DAGVTQSPTHLIKTRGQQVTLRCSPISGHKSVSWYQQVLGQGPQFIFQYYEKEERGRGNFPDRFSARQFPNYSSELNVNALLLGDSALYLCASSFTVSGNTIYFGEGSWLTVV.

J is TRBJ1-2 and V is TRBV27; D remains ambiguous. From germline, CDR1 is MNHEY and CDR2 SMNVEV (reference sequence). V was shortened by 0 bases and J by 2 bases, with 10 bases between the two germline ends. The length of the CDR3 is 15 residues. The CDR3 protein is CASSLSGRINYGYTF. CDR3 DNA sequence: TGTGCCAGCAGTTTATCGGGCCGAATAAACTATGGCTACACCTTC.

The V and J genes are TRBV5-1 and TRBJ2-7; D is uncertain. Germline CDR1 reads SGHRS; CDR2 reads YFSETQ. There are 10 residues in the CDR3. V lost 0 bases and J 7 bases, leaving 2 bases between the germline ends. This CDR3 is CASSLEEQYF. DNA for the CDR3: TGCGCCAGCAGCTTGGAAGAGCAGTACTTC.

The chain links TRBV12-3 or TRBV12-4 to TRBJ2-7, with TRBD1 as a possible D gene (6 bases). The CDR3 runs 16 residues. V was clipped by 5 bases and J by 2 bases, with 19 bases between them. CDR3 sequence (DNA): TGTGCCAGCAGTCCTGGAGGACAGCCAAACCCCTACGAGCAGTACTTC. Translating gives CASSPGGQPNPYEQYF.

This clonotype was observed many times. V is TRBV27 and J is TRBJ2-3; a possible D gene is TRBD2 (6 bases). CDR3 length: 15 amino acids. CDR1 is MNHEY and CDR2 is SMNVEV in the germline V gene (reference sequence). The germline V and J ends were trimmed by 4 bases and 0 bases, with 11 bases remaining between them. In DNA, the CDR3 is TGTGCCAGCAGTTCCGGAGGGTTTAGCACAGATACGCAGTATTTT. Translating it yields CASSSGGFSTDTQYF.

This clonotype was seen many times. The chain uses TRBV7-2 and TRBJ2-1; D is tentatively TRBD1 or TRBD2 (7 bases each). Trimming left V 5 bases short and J 6 bases short, with 17 bases between. CDR1 SGHTA and CDR2 FQGNSA come from the germline V gene. The CDR3 covers 15 residues. In DNA form, the CDR3 reads TGTGCCAGCAGCCAGGGGGGGACGGAAACCAATGAGCAGTTCTTC. Protein: CASSQGGTETNEQFF.

This clonotype was seen more than once but under ten times. V is TRBV30 and J is TRBJ1-2; D remains ambiguous. CDR1 is GTSNPN and CDR2 is SVGIG in the germline V gene (reference sequence). The CDR3 sequence is 12 residues long. V dropped 3 bases and J dropped 5 bases, with 10 bases sitting between them. The CDR3 region has the DNA TGTGCCTGGAGGGTCACATCATATGGCTACACCTTC. Translating it yields CAWRVTSYGYTF.

The chain carries TRBV3-1 and TRBJ2-7; D call uncertain. Germline values: CDR1 LGHDT, CDR2 YNNKEL (reference sequence). There are 15 residues in the CDR3. Trimming pared 0 bases from V and 0 bases from J, leaving 9 bases between. The CDR3 DNA is TGTGCCAGCAGCCAAGATGGTGCGAGCTCCTACGAGCAGTACTTC. Its protein product is CASSQDGASSYEQYF.

In its sample, this clonotype was seen many times. The V and J genes are TRBV29-1 and TRBJ2-7; 12 bases line up with TRBD2. With 5 bases clipped from V and 6 bases from J, the junction kept 5 bases outside the gene matches. Per the germline V gene, CDR1 is SQVTM and CDR2 is ANQGSEA. CDR3 length equals 13 residues. CDR3 sequence reads: CSVKGLAGIEQYF. The CDR3 DNA reads as TGCAGCGTTAAAGGACTAGCGGGAATCGAGCAGTACTTC.

The chain combines TRBV29-1 with TRBJ2-5; 7 positions agree with TRBD1. V gave up 6 bases and J gave up 2 bases; unmatched junction bases: 6. This CDR3 has 13 amino acids. Germline V gene sequence: CDR1 SQVTM, CDR2 ANQGSEA. CDR3 DNA sequence: TGCAGCGTCCGCCGACAGGGTCAAGAGACCCAGTACTTC. Protein: CSVRRQGQETQYF.

In its sample, this clonotype was seen a few times. V and J are TRBV27 and TRBJ2-7; 7 positions match TRBD1. The CDR3 runs to 13 residues. CDR1 is MNHEY and CDR2 is SMNVEV in the germline V gene (reference sequence). J was trimmed by 3 bases and V by 6 bases; bases with no gene match: 5. The CDR3 is CASRPDRSYEQYF. DNA for the CDR3: TGTGCCAGCAGACCGGACAGGAGCTACGAGCAGTACTTC.

The table lists this clonotype with a few counts. V usage is TRBV20-1 and J usage is TRBJ2-5; 7 nucleotides match TRBD1. The CDR3 has 12 amino acids. Germline trimming cut 6 bases from V and 4 bases from J; bases unmatched to any gene: 5. Germline CDR1 and CDR2: DFQATT and SNEGSKA (reference sequence). DNA for the CDR3: TGCAGTGCAAACACAGGGGTAGAGACCCAGTACTTC. Translated, it gives CSANTGVETQYF.

CDR3 in DNA: TGTGCCAGCAGCTCCATCCCCGGGTGGGGACTACGCACAGATACGCAGTATTTT. The encoded protein is CASSSIPGWGLRTDTQYF. This chain uses TRBV11-2 with TRBJ2-3; 7 bases line up with TRBD2. J gave up 1 base and V 4 bases, and 14 bases lay outside the gene matches. This CDR3 is built from 18 residues. Germline V lookup: CDR1 SGHAT, CDR2 FQNNGV.

The chain links TRBV29-1 to TRBJ2-7; D might be TRBD1 (7 bases). The length of the CDR3 is 21 residues. CDR1 and CDR2 from the germline V gene are SQVTM and ANQGSEA. The CDR3 protein is CTKVQEGAGTLVPPTFYEQYV. The CDR3 coding sequence is TGCACCAAGGTTCAGGAGGGGGCGGGTACCCTGGTACCCCCCACCTTCTACGAGCAGTACGTC.

This clonotype has only a few counts. The rearrangement joins TRBV12-3 or TRBV12-4 to TRBJ1-4, with no clear D. This CDR3 is 15 amino acids long. V was pared by 3 bases and J by 6 bases, with 14 bases between. CDR3 residues: CASSFSTVVHEKLFF. For the CDR3, the DNA is TGTGCCAGCAGTTTTTCCACAGTTGTTCATGAAAAACTGTTTTTT.